Below are 27 T cell receptor beta chains sequenced from a single sample in a study of T cell responses to AZD1222 COVID-19 vaccine. Clones were sequenced by immunoSEQ multiplex PCR, and TCRdb holds only the in-frame ones, with some missing. The sample carries about 110,000 clones, just under 95% recorded once. The sequencing used peripheral blood, collected on day 0 of AZD1222 vaccination. Receptor source: an adult in good health.

This chain joins TRBV12-5 and TRBJ1-5; the D gene is possibly TRBD1 (5 bases). V dropped 0 bases and J dropped 1 base, with 16 bases sitting between them. Per the germline V gene, CDR1 is LGHNT and CDR2 is FRNRAP. The CDR3 extends over 18 amino acids. Here the CDR3 DNA reads TGTGCTAGTGGTTTGGTAGGTTTCGTGGCAGGGAGCAATCAGCCCCAGCATTTT. Protein sequence: CASGLVGFVAGSNQPQHF.

The chain carries TRBV10-2 and TRBJ2-1, with 8 positions matching TRBD2. Trimming at V came to 4 bases and at J to 3 bases, leaving 5 bases not matched to a gene. The CDR3 loop spans 15 amino acids. Germline V gene lookup returns CDR1 WSHSY and CDR2 SAAADI. CDR3 residues: CASSGSGGVYNEQFF. In DNA form, the CDR3 reads TGCGCCAGCAGTGGTTCGGGGGGGGTCTACAATGAGCAGTTCTTC.

The gene calls are TRBV6-5 and TRBJ1-5, with D uncertain. Germline-derived CDR1 and CDR2 are MNHEY and SVGAGI. The ends were cut back, 6 bases at V and 3 bases at J, with 9 bases in the middle. This CDR3 contains 13 residues. The CDR3 spells CASRRTFNQPQHF. The CDR3 region has the DNA TGTGCCAGCAGGCGGACCTTCAATCAGCCCCAGCATTTT.

The rearrangement uses TRBV28 and TRBJ1-5; perhaps TRBD1 as D (5 bases). The CDR3 spans 15 residues. V lost 6 bases and J lost 4, with 16 bases in between. CDR1 is MDHEN, CDR2 SYDVKM, per germline. Written as DNA, the CDR3 is TGTGCCAGCAGCCCCCGGGGACTTTCAAATCAGCCCCAGCATTTT. Its protein is CASSPRGLSNQPQHF.

The V and J genes are TRBV5-1 and TRBJ1-6, with D possibly matching TRBD1 (6 bases). Germline V lookup: CDR1 SGHRS, CDR2 YFSETQ. This CDR3 has 15 residues. V dropped 4 bases and J dropped 7 bases, with 15 bases sitting between them. The CDR3 spells CASSPDGQLNSPLHF. CDR3 coding DNA: TGCGCCAGCAGCCCGGATGGACAGCTGAATTCACCCCTCCACTTT. Supplemented by reference TRBV5-1 and TRBJ1-6, the full variable domain reads KAGVTQTPRYLIKTRGQQVTLSCSPISGHRSVSWYQQTPGQGLQFLFEYFSETQRNKGNFPGRFSGRQFSNSRSEMNVSTLELGDSALYLCASSPDGQLNSPLHFGNGTRLTVT.

J is TRBJ1-3 and V is TRBV7-9; no clear D gene. Germline CDR1 is SEHNR and CDR2 is FQNEAQ (reference sequence). V was clipped by 5 bases and J by 0 bases, with 11 bases between them. The CDR3 runs to 15 residues. CDR3 nucleotide sequence: TGTGCCAGCAGCGCAATACAGAGCTCTGGAAACACCATATATTTT. This translates into CASSAIQSSGNTIYF.

This rearrangement joins TRBV20-1 to TRBJ2-7; D call uncertain. The CDR3 totals 11 residues. V shed 3 bases and J shed 2 bases, with 5 bases lying between them. Germline V CDR1 and CDR2: DFQATT, SNEGSKA (reference sequence). The CDR3 nucleotides are TGCAGTGCTAGCGGACCCTACGAGCAGTACTTC. The encoded protein is CSASGPYEQYF.

This chain links TRBV18 with TRBJ1-3; 7 nucleotides match TRBD1. CDR1 is KGHSH, CDR2 LQKENI, per germline. The CDR3 is made up of 17 amino acids. With 2 bases clipped from V and 0 bases from J, the junction kept 7 bases outside the gene matches. CDR3 in amino acids: CASSPYEGADSGNTIYF. The CDR3, as DNA: TGTGCCAGCTCACCATACGAGGGGGCGGACTCTGGAAACACCATATATTTT.

The chain is built from TRBV28 and TRBJ1-2, with a possible D match to TRBD1 (6 bases). The CDR3 loop spans 15 amino acids. Trimming shortened V by 4 bases and J by 3 bases, and 15 bases separated the two germline ends. Germline assignment: CDR1 MDHEN and CDR2 SYDVKM. In DNA form, the CDR3 reads TGTGCCAGCAGTTCCCGGACAGTCGGGGACTATGGCTACACCTTC. Translated, it gives CASSSRTVGDYGYTF.

The chain's CDR3 is CASSPSDRGEAFF. CDR3 DNA: TGCGCCAGCAGTCCCTCTGACAGGGGTGAAGCTTTCTTT. The chain is built from TRBV10-1 and TRBJ1-1, with 8 bases identical to TRBD1. Germline CDR1 reads WNHNN; CDR2 reads SYGVQD (reference sequence). The J segment lost 7 bases and the V segment lost 5 bases, leaving 6 bases of the junction unmatched. The CDR3 is made up of 13 amino acids.

V is TRBV5-1 and J is TRBJ2-5, with a possible D match to TRBD1 (5 bases). Looked up from germline, CDR1 is SGHRS and CDR2 is YFSETQ. The V and J ends lost 5 bases and 3 bases respectively, with 11 bases between them. The length of the CDR3 is 13 residues. CDR3 sequence: CASSSREKETQYF. The CDR3 DNA follows: TGCGCCAGCAGTAGCAGGGAAAAAGAGACCCAGTACTTC.

The rearrangement joins TRBV10-1 to TRBJ2-7; TRBD1 is a possible D gene (5 bases). The CDR3 runs 16 residues. Trimming removed 6 bases at V and 1 base at J, with 19 bases between. From germline, CDR1 is WNHNN and CDR2 SYGVQD (reference sequence). CDR3 bases: TGCGCCAGCAGCAAACAGGAAACTGAGATATCCTACGAGCAGTACTTC. Its protein product is CASSKQETEISYEQYF.

The chain carries TRBV20-1 and TRBJ1-2, with D unresolved. The CDR3 sequence is 12 residues long. Deletions cut 3 bases from V and 4 bases from J, with 9 bases between. Germline loops: CDR1 DFQATT, CDR2 SNEGSKA (reference sequence). DNA for the CDR3: TGCAGTGCTAGTTTGTTGAGCTATGGCTACACCTTC. Its translation is CSASLLSYGYTF.

The rearrangement uses TRBV20-1 and TRBJ2-7; TRBD2 agrees at 11 bases. The CDR3 runs 14 residues. Trimming cost V 3 bases and J 2 bases; bases outside gene matches: 3. Germline CDR1 is DFQATT and CDR2 is SNEGSKA (reference sequence). For the CDR3, the DNA is TGCAGTGCTAGTGCTAGCGGGGGGACCTACGAGCAGTACTTC. As protein: CSASASGGTYEQYF.

The chain carries TRBV6-5 and TRBJ1-6, with D possibly TRBD1 on 6 matching bases. This CDR3 comprises 14 residues. V dropped 10 bases and J dropped 4 bases, with 14 bases sitting between them. Germline-derived CDR1 and CDR2 are MNHEY and SVGAGI. The CDR3 spells CATNQGQYNSPLHF. The CDR3, as DNA: TGTGCCACCAACCAGGGGCAGTATAATTCACCCCTCCACTTT.

V gene TRBV3-1 (or the pseudogene TRBV3-2) combines with J gene TRBJ2-5, with D possibly matching TRBD1 (6 bases). The CDR3 spans 14 residues. The V and J ends lost 0 bases and 6 bases respectively, with 11 bases between them. Germline loops: CDR1 LGHDT, CDR2 YNNKEL (reference sequence). CDR3 protein: CASSQEGAGKTQYF. As DNA, the CDR3 is TGTGCCAGCAGCCAAGAGGGGGCCGGGAAGACCCAGTACTTC.

The rearrangement uses TRBV27 and TRBJ1-2; maybe TRBD1 (5 bases). V was pared by 6 bases and J by 9 bases, with 23 bases between. The CDR3 length is 15 residues. The germline gives CDR1 MNHEY, CDR2 SMNVEV (reference sequence). CDR3 bases: TGTGCCAGCAGGGGGGACGGAGCGGGCATTGATCGCTACACCTTC. It codes for CASRGDGAGIDRYTF.

This chain uses TRBV21-1 with TRBJ1-2; TRBD1, as called in the table, went unchecked against the DNA. TRBV21-1 is given as a pseudogene. There are 13 residues in the CDR3. The CDR3 sequence: CASRSGGRYGYTF. The CDR3 DNA sequence: TGTGCCAGCAGATCAGGGGGTAGGTATGGCTACACCTTC.

Only a few counts were recorded for this clone. J is TRBJ1-1 and V is TRBV7-9; 7 nucleotides match TRBD1. CDR1 SEHNR and CDR2 FQNEAQ come from the germline V gene (reference sequence). The V and J ends lost 4 bases and 0 bases, in that order; junction bases with no gene match: 2. The CDR3 extends over 14 amino acids. This CDR3 reads CASSSTGLNTEAFF. The CDR3 coding sequence is TGTGCCAGCAGCTCGACAGGGTTGAACACTGAAGCTTTCTTT.

The chain is built from TRBV11-2 and TRBJ1-1, with D possibly being TRBD1 (5 bases). This CDR3 is 16 amino acids long. CDR1 SGHAT and CDR2 FQNNGV come from the germline V gene. The V gene lost 0 bases and the J gene lost 7 bases, with 18 bases spanning the gap. The CDR3 sequence: CASSLEGWGNWVEAFF. DNA for the CDR3: TGTGCCAGCAGCTTAGAGGGTTGGGGGAACTGGGTTGAAGCTTTCTTT.

The CDR3 reads CASSQGETQYF. CDR3 DNA sequence: TGTGCCAGCAGCCAAGGAGAGACCCAGTACTTC. This chain uses TRBV3-1 (or the pseudogene TRBV3-2) with TRBJ2-5; D unclear. CDR1 LGHDT and CDR2 YNNKEL come from the germline V gene (reference sequence). Trimming stripped 1 base from V and 4 bases from J, with 1 base between. CDR3 size: 11 residues.

CDR3 residues: CASSTRRDADPYTGELFF. As DNA, the CDR3 is TGCGCCAGCAGCACAAGGCGGGACGCGGACCCATACACCGGGGAGCTGTTTTTT. The V and J genes are TRBV10-1 and TRBJ2-2; weak D call: TRBD2 (6 bases). The V gene's germline CDR1 is WNHNN and CDR2 SYGVQD (reference sequence). The CDR3 totals 18 residues. Between the trimmed V and J ends, which lost 6 bases and 3 bases, there was a span of 23 bases.

The V gene is TRBV3-1 (or the pseudogene TRBV3-2), the J gene TRBJ1-2; D is undetermined. V lost 3 bases and J 2 bases, leaving 4 bases between the germline ends. Germline loops: CDR1 LGHDT, CDR2 YNNKEL (reference sequence). The CDR3 runs to 12 residues. DNA for the CDR3: TGTGCCAGCAGCCAGGGAAACTATGGCTACACCTTC. It codes for CASSQGNYGYTF.

The chain is built from TRBV19 and TRBJ2-1; TRBD1 is a possible D gene (5 bases). Looked up from germline, CDR1 is LNHDA and CDR2 is SQIVND (reference sequence). CDR3 size: 14 residues. Trimming removed 5 bases at V and 4 bases at J, with 12 bases between. This CDR3 is CASSSRTTYNEQFF. CDR3 DNA sequence: TGTGCCAGTAGTTCGCGGACAACGTACAATGAGCAGTTCTTC.

This chain connects TRBV11-3 to TRBJ2-1; possibly TRBD2 for D (7 bases). In germline, CDR1 is SGHNT, CDR2 YENEEA. The CDR3 is made up of 15 amino acids. Trimming pared 4 bases from V and 7 bases from J, leaving 17 bases between. The CDR3 nucleotides are TGTGCCAGCAGCTCGGGGGGCGGAACTACAAATGAGCAGTTCTTC. Protein: CASSSGGGTTNEQFF.

The rearrangement joins TRBV5-4 to TRBJ2-7; 9 nucleotides match TRBD1. The V and J ends lost 4 bases and 5 bases, in that order; junction bases with no gene match: 7. Germline CDR1 reads SGHNT; CDR2 reads YYREEE (reference sequence). The CDR3 loop spans 14 amino acids. The DNA of the CDR3 is TGTGCCAGCAGCCCGGGACAGGGAGGCCACGAGCAGTACTTC. It codes for CASSPGQGGHEQYF.

The chain combines TRBV19 with TRBJ1-2; D not certain. CDR1 and CDR2 from the germline V gene are LNHDA and SQIVND (reference sequence). The CDR3 is 12 residues long. Between the trimmed V and J ends, which lost 5 bases and 4 bases, there was a span of 8 bases. CDR3 sequence reads: CASSGTIYGYTF. The CDR3, as DNA: TGTGCCAGTAGTGGAACCATCTATGGCTACACCTTC.